These 18 T cell receptor beta chains share one sample of origin, sequenced in a study of shared clonotypes between healthy human individuals (dated by TCRdb to the early 2020s). The receptor library was made with the immunoSEQ multiplex PCR assay. TCRdb re-hosts the immuneACCESS table, in-frame sequences only. Its copies lack some clones; in the studies checked, an unresolved V gene accounts for under half of them, and the cause for the rest is not known. The sample data list fewer than 130,000 clones, and less than 80% of these were observed just once. In total, the top ten clones hold approximately 24% of the sample. Input material: memory CD8+ T cells sorted from blood. Per the publication, the cell subset or site label means: CD45RO+ cells pooled with CCR7-negative TemRA cells. All receptors come from a woman under 40 in good health.

The CDR3 sequence: CASSQDWARGWFRYTF. In DNA form, the CDR3 reads TGCGCCAGCAGCCAAGATTGGGCCAGGGGATGGTTTCGCTACACCTTC. J is TRBJ1-2 and V is TRBV4-1; possibly TRBD1 for D (6 bases). The V and J ends lost 0 bases and 9 bases respectively, with 20 bases between them. Germline CDR1 and CDR2: MGHRA and YSYEKL. This CDR3 comprises 16 residues.

V usage is TRBV19 and J usage is TRBJ2-2, with D maybe TRBD2 (6 bases). Trimming took off 5 bases at V and 7 bases at J, with 17 bases between the two ends. Germline V gene sequence: CDR1 LNHDA, CDR2 SQIVND (reference sequence). The CDR3 loop spans 15 amino acids. The CDR3 sequence: CASSSTSRGVGELFF. The CDR3 nucleotides are TGTGCCAGTAGTTCAACTAGCAGAGGGGTCGGGGAGCTGTTTTTT.

V usage is TRBV7-2 and J usage is TRBJ2-5; D gene unclear. Germline-derived CDR1 and CDR2 are SGHTA and FQGNSA. V was trimmed by 4 bases and J by 4 bases, leaving 7 bases between them. This CDR3 spans 12 amino acids. CDR3 sequence reads: CASSSPRETQYF. The DNA of the CDR3 is TGTGCCAGCAGCTCCCCCCGAGAGACCCAGTACTTC.

The chain is built from TRBV15 and TRBJ2-6, with D perhaps TRBD2 (6 bases). Per the germline V gene, CDR1 is LNHNV and CDR2 is YYDKDF (reference sequence). This CDR3 contains 16 residues. Trimming took 0 bases from V and 4 from J, leaving 10 bases between them. CDR3 nucleotide sequence: TGTGCCACCAGCAGAGAGGAGGGGAGCGGGGCCAACGTCCTGACTTTC. Its translation: CATSREEGSGANVLTF.

The chain couples TRBV11-3 to TRBJ2-7, with D hard to call. Germline V gene data show CDR1 as SGHNT and CDR2 as YENEEA. V was trimmed by 8 bases and J by 2 bases, leaving 16 bases between them. The CDR3 runs 14 residues. The CDR3 protein is CASFIVGSTYEQYF. The CDR3, as DNA: TGTGCCAGCTTTATTGTGGGTAGCACCTACGAGCAGTACTTC.

The rearrangement links TRBV19 to TRBJ2-7; TRBD1 agrees at 9 bases. The CDR3 totals 16 residues. The junction had 22 bases not matched to a gene; V was cut back by 10 bases and J by 9 bases. Germline V gene sequence: CDR1 LNHDA, CDR2 SQIVND (reference sequence). The CDR3 here is CATSPGQGTAYERQYF. The CDR3 nucleotides are TGTGCCACCTCCCCCGGACAGGGGACTGCCTACGAGCGGCAGTACTTC.

This clone was counted only a few times. The J gene is TRBJ2-1, the V gene TRBV6-1; D ambiguous. The CDR3 contains 13 residues. V lost 5 bases and J lost 3, with 8 bases in between. Per germline, CDR1 MNHNS and CDR2 SASEGT. CDR3 loop: CASSQTDYNEQFF. CDR3 sequence (DNA): TGTGCCAGCAGTCAAACGGACTACAATGAGCAGTTCTTC.

The chain joins TRBV2 to TRBJ1-1, with D perhaps matching TRBD1 (6 bases). This CDR3 has 14 residues. V was clipped by 7 bases and J by 6 bases, with 18 bases between them. Germline values: CDR1 SNHLY, CDR2 FYNNEI. In DNA form, the CDR3 reads TGTGCCAGCAAGACGGACAGCGCAGAACCTGAAGCTTTCTTT. This sequence encodes CASKTDSAEPEAFF.

This chain joins TRBV4-1 and TRBJ2-7, with no clear D. Germline V gene lookup returns CDR1 MGHRA and CDR2 YSYEKL. The V end was cut by 1 base, the J end by 5 bases, with 12 bases between. The CDR3 is 14 amino acids. The CDR3 coding sequence is TGCGCCAGCAGCCAAGTAGCTGGGGTCGACGAGCAGTACTTC. It specifies CASSQVAGVDEQYF.

This chain uses TRBV28 with TRBJ1-5; 7 bases match TRBD1. Trimming took 10 bases from V and 0 from J; bases not matched to a gene: 3. CDR1 and CDR2 from the germline V gene are MDHEN and SYDVKM. The length of the CDR3 is 13 residues. The CDR3 region is CATGTASNQPQHF. The CDR3 DNA reads as TGTGCCACCGGGACAGCTAGCAATCAGCCCCAGCATTTT.

The V call is TRBV7-9, the J call TRBJ1-3; D is unclear. The germline CDR1 and CDR2 sequences are SEHNR and FQNEAQ (reference sequence). Trimming removed 1 base from V and 2 bases from J, with 6 bases in between. The CDR3 length is 14 residues. The CDR3 reads CASSLGEAGNTIYF. CDR3 in DNA: TGTGCCAGCAGCTTAGGAGAAGCTGGAAACACCATATATTTT.

The chain uses TRBV4-2 and TRBJ2-1; D may be TRBD2 (5 bases). Germline V gives CDR1 LGHNA, CDR2 YNFKEQ. V shed 1 base and J shed 9 bases, with 7 bases lying between them. This CDR3 is 12 amino acids long. The CDR3 bases are TGTGCCAGCAGCCAAGTAGCGAGTGAGCAGTTCTTC. Translation gives CASSQVASEQFF.

CDR3: CASSLFSGEDTQYF. The CDR3 bases are TGTGCCAGCAGCTTGTTTAGCGGGGAAGATACGCAGTATTTT. The rearrangement joins TRBV7-8 to TRBJ2-3, with 8 nucleotides matching TRBD2. CDR1 is SGHVS and CDR2 is FQNEAQ in the germline V gene. The length of the CDR3 is 14 residues. Trimming at V came to 3 bases and at J to 5 bases, leaving 4 bases not matched to a gene.

The chain employs TRBV28 and TRBJ1-5; 9 nucleotides line up with TRBD1. V lost 6 bases, J lost 7 bases, and 16 bases stayed unmatched. Germline CDR1 is MDHEN and CDR2 is SYDVKM. The CDR3 extends over 17 amino acids. The CDR3 region has the DNA TGTGCCAGCAGCCACCCTATCTACAGGGGGCGCGGACAGCCCCAGCATTTT. It encodes CASSHPIYRGRGQPQHF.

This clone was detected only a few times. The CDR3 protein is CASSIWTSQNTGELFF. The CDR3, as DNA: TGCGCCAGCAGTATCTGGACTAGTCAAAACACCGGGGAGCTGTTTTTT. This chain connects TRBV10-2 to TRBJ2-2, with 7 bases aligning to TRBD2. CDR3 length: 16 residues. CDR1 is WSHSY, CDR2 SAAADI, per germline. The ends lost 5 bases at V and 2 bases at J; junction bases unmatched: 8.

Turning to this clone: Within the sample, other DNA sequences also encode this same CDR3. The J gene is TRBJ2-7, the V gene TRBV9; D perhaps matches TRBD2 (6 bases). V lost 0 bases to trimming and J lost 5 bases, with 12 bases between them. This CDR3 has 14 residues. Germline values: CDR1 SGDLS, CDR2 YYNGEE. The chain's CDR3 is CASSVGGGSDEQYF. The CDR3 nucleotides are TGTGCCAGCAGCGTAGGCGGAGGGTCGGACGAGCAGTACTTC.

The chain has TRBV15 and TRBJ1-1; D is undetermined. V lost 1 base and J lost 5, with 14 bases in between. The CDR3 contains 15 residues. The germline V gene has CDR1 LNHNV and CDR2 YYDKDF (reference sequence). The CDR3 sequence: CATSRAGLGRTEAFF. The CDR3 bases are TGTGCCACCAGCAGAGCGGGATTGGGAAGGACTGAAGCTTTCTTT.

The J gene is TRBJ2-3, the V gene TRBV6-1; D not resolved. Germline V lookup: CDR1 MNHNS, CDR2 SASEGT. The CDR3 is 13 residues long. V lost 6 bases and J 0 bases, leaving 7 bases between the germline ends. CDR3 in amino acids: CASRHTSTDTQYF. DNA of the CDR3: TGTGCCAGCAGGCATACTAGCACAGATACGCAGTATTTT.